The clone carrying this T cell receptor beta chain appeared many times. What it binds is not known. This specimen comes from a study of glioma-infiltrating T cells. Notes on the study in general: Above-expected tissue-blood divergence occurred in all gliomas, most in low-grade ones.

V was clipped by 4 bases and J by 6 bases; unmatched bases: 8. The CDR3 loop spans 15 amino acids. Germline-derived CDR1 and CDR2 are MNHEY and SMNVEV (reference sequence). The iRepertoire nested amplicon-rescue multiplex PCR amplified TCR alpha and beta CDR3s from RNA. For one-step reverse transcription and amplification, about 85-400 ng of tissue mRNA or PBMC total RNA was used. TCRdb reprocessed the multiplex PCR reads with MiXCR, giving one entry per CDR3 protein. The sample has roughly 100,000 distinct CDR3 sequences; around 31% are singletons. The chain combines TRBV27 with TRBJ1-5; 8 bases are shared with TRBD1. The sample consisted of glioma tissue, nonneoplastic brain tissue, or PBMCs (not recorded which). The clonotype was recovered from a human donor with low-grade glioma or glioblastoma, undergoing nonglioma brain surgery, or in good health (not recorded which). The CDR3 reads CASSSTDRASQPQHF. The CDR3 bases are TGTGCCAGCAGTTCGACGGACAGGGCGAGTCAGCCCCAGCATTTT.